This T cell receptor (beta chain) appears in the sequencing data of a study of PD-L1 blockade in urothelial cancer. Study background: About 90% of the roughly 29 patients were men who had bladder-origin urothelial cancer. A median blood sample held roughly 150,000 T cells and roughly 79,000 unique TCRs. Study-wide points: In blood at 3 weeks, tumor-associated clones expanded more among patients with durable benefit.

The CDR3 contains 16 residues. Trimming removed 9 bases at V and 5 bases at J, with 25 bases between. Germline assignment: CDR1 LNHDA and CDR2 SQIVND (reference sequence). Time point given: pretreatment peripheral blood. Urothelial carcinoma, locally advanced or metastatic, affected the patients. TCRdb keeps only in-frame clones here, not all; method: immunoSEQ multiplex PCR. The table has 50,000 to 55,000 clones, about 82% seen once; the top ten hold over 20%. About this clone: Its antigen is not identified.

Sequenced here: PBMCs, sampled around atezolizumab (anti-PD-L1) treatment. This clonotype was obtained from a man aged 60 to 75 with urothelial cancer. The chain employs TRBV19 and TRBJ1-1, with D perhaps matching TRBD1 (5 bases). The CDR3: CASRDSFGTSGTEAFF. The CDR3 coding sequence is TGTGCCAGCCGGGACTCATTCGGGACTTCGGGGACTGAAGCTTTCTTT.